This entry concerns a single T cell receptor beta chain. This entry is derived from a study of blood T cell repertoires in COVID-19. Study as a whole: Donors in the United States, Italy and Spain gave samples during acute or convalescent COVID-19. Sources were T cells, B-cell-depleted T cells, or PBMCs; the material itself was cDNA or gDNA.

In the original analysis: Counts of nucleated cells, estimated from reference gene primer amplification, were obtained. The repertoire was sequenced with immunoSEQ multiplex PCR; TCRdb's copy has only in-frame clones and lacks some. That table furnishes V, J and clone size, whereas the DNA furnished D and trimming. The sample holds roughly 120,000 clones, around 88% seen once. V shed 1 base and J 3 bases; nucleotides not matched to a gene: 8. The germline CDR1 and CDR2 sequences are SGHTS and YDEGEE. The CDR3 has 17 residues. Sequencing input: peripheral blood. The chain joins TRBV5-8 to TRBJ2-4; 9 nucleotides match TRBD1. The receptor was isolated from a woman aged 45 to 65 with active or convalescent COVID-19. As DNA, the CDR3 is TGTGCCAGCAGCTTGAACAGGGGGCGATTGGACAAAAACATTCAGTACTTC. It is translated as CASSLNRGRLDKNIQYF.